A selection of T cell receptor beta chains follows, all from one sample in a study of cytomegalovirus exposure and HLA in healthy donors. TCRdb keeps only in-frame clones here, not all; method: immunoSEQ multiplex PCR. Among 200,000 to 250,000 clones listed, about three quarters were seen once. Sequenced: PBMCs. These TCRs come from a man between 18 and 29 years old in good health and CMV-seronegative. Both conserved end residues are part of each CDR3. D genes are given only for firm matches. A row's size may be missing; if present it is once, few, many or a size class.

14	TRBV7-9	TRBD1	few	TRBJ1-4	CASSLTGGGEKLFF	TGTGCCAGCAGCCTCACAGGGGGGGGAGAAAAACTGTTTTTT
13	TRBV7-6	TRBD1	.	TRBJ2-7	CASSGRQGYEQYF	TGTGCCAGCAGCGGAAGACAGGGGTACGAGCAGTACTTC
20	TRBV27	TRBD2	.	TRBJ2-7	CASSLSGGGGSQGGRYEQYF	TGTGCCAGCAGTTTATCCGGCGGGGGGGGGTCGCAGGGGGGCAGATACGAGCAGTACTTC
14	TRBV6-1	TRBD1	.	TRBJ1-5	CASSETGGSQPQHF	TGTGCCAGCAGTGAAACAGGGGGCTCTCAGCCCCAGCATTTT
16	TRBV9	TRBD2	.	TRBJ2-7	CASSVSWGSGAYEQYF	TGTGCCAGCAGCGTTAGCTGGGGTAGCGGGGCTTACGAGCAGTACTTC
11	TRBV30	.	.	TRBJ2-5	CAWTDQETQYF	TGTGCCTGGACAGATCAAGAGACCCAGTACTTC
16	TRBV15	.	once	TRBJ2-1	CATSRDLDSFYNEQFF	TGTGCCACCAGCAGAGACTTGGACAGCTTCTACAATGAGCAGTTCTTC
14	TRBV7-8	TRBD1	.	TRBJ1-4	CASSGEGAREKLFF	TGTGCCAGCAGCGGAGAGGGGGCGCGAGAAAAACTGTTTTTT
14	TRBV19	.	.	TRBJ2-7	CASQPDSRRSEQYF	TGTGCCAGTCAGCCGGACAGCCGTCGAAGCGAGCAGTACTTC
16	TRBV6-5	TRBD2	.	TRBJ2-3	CASSSSSGANADTQYF	TGTGCCAGCAGTTCCTCTAGCGGGGCGAACGCAGATACGCAGTATTTT
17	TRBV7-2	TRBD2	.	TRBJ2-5	CASSLGGGIIAQETQYF	TGTGCCAGCAGCTTAGGGGGGGGGATTATCGCTCAAGAGACCCAGTACTTC
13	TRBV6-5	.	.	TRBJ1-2	CAPGGWENYGYTF	TGTGCCCCCGGAGGGTGGGAGAACTATGGCTACACCTTC
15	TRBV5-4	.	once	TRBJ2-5	CASSAPTGKGETQYF	TGTGCCAGCAGCGCTCCGACAGGAAAGGGAGAGACCCAGTACTTC
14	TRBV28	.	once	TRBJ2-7	CASSRPVGAYEQYF	TGTGCCAGCAGCCGGCCGGTCGGAGCCTACGAGCAGTACTTC
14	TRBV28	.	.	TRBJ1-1	CASSLLEGLTEAFF	TGTGCCAGCAGTTTATTGGAGGGGCTCACTGAAGCTTTCTTT
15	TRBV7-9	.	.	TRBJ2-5	CASSLIAGAEETQYF	TGTGCCAGCAGCTTAATCGCGGGGGCTGAAGAGACCCAGTACTTC
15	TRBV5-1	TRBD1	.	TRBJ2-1	CASSLGQGPYNEQFF	TGCGCCAGCAGCTTGGGACAGGGGCCTTACAATGAGCAGTTCTTC
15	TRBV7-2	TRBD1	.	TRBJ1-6	CASSPGTGGNSPLHF	TGTGCCAGCAGCCCGGGGACAGGGGGGAATTCACCCCTCCACTTT
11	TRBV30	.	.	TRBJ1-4	CAWSVLEKLFF	TGTGCCTGGAGTGTACTTGAAAAACTGTTTTTT
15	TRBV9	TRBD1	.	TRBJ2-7	CASSSPGQGRYEQYF	TGTGCCAGCAGCTCCCCTGGACAGGGGAGGTACGAGCAGTACTTC
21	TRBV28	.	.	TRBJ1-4	CASSFVLVGADPQGANEKLFF	TGTGCCAGCAGTTTTGTTCTCGTTGGGGCAGACCCCCAAGGGGCTAATGAAAAACTGTTTTTT
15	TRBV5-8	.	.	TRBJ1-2	CASSLFTQGRGGYTF	TGTGCCAGCAGCTTGTTTACGCAGGGAAGGGGTGGCTACACCTTC
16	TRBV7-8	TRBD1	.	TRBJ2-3	CASSPRQGRSTDTQYF	TGTGCCAGCAGCCCCAGACAGGGCAGGAGCACAGATACGCAGTATTTT
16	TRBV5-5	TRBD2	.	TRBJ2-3	CASSLEDPGGTDTQYF	TGTGCCAGCAGCCTGGAGGACCCGGGGGGAACAGATACGCAGTATTTT
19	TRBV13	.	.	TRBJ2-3	CASSLNNRFGGEVTDTQYF	TGTGCCAGCAGCTTAAATAATCGATTCGGGGGAGAGGTTACAGATACGCAGTATTTT
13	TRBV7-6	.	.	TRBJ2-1	CASRSLREVEQFF	TGTGCCAGCAGGTCATTGCGCGAGGTTGAGCAGTTCTTC
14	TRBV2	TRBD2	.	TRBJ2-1	CASLAGRGGNEQFF	TGTGCCAGTCTAGCGGGAAGGGGAGGAAATGAGCAGTTCTTC
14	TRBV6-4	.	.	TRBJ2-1	CASSEKWLAREQFF	TGTGCCAGCAGTGAGAAGTGGCTAGCCCGTGAGCAGTTCTTC
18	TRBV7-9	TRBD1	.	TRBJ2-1	CASSLSWRTGGPYNEQFF	TGTGCCAGCAGCTTATCGTGGCGGACAGGGGGACCCTACAATGAGCAGTTCTTC
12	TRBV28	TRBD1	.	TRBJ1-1	CASTLGDSEAFF	TGTGCCAGCACCTTAGGGGACAGTGAAGCTTTCTTT
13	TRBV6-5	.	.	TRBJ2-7	CASSTGPTYEQYF	TGTGCCAGCAGTACAGGCCCCACCTACGAGCAGTACTTC
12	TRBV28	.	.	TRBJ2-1	CASSFWRGEQFF	TGTGCCAGCAGTTTTTGGCGCGGTGAGCAGTTCTTC
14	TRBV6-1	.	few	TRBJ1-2	CASSEGGWEYGYTF	TGTGCCAGCAGTGAAGGGGGTTGGGAGTATGGCTACACCTTC
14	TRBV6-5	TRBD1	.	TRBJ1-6	CASSADREISPLHF	TGTGCCAGCAGTGCCGACAGGGAAATTTCACCCCTCCACTTT
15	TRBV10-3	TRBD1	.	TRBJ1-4	CAISAAGQGKEKLFF	TGTGCCATCAGTGCAGCGGGACAGGGAAAGGAAAAACTGTTTTTT
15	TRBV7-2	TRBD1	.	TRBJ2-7	CASSLIGTDSYEQYF	TGTGCCAGCAGCTTAATCGGGACAGACTCCTACGAGCAGTACTTC
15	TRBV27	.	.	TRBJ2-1	CASSLSGPSYNEQFF	TGTGCCAGCAGTCTGAGCGGTCCCTCCTACAATGAGCAGTTCTTC
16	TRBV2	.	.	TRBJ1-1	CASSVQAGPWDTEAFF	TGTGCCAGCAGTGTTCAGGCAGGCCCCTGGGACACTGAAGCTTTCTTT
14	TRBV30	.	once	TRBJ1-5	CAWEIPGGNQPQHF	TGTGCCTGGGAGATTCCCGGGGGGAATCAGCCCCAGCATTTT
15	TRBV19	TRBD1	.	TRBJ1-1	CASSSGQGGNTEAFF	TGTGCCAGTAGTAGTGGACAGGGAGGGAACACTGAAGCTTTCTTT
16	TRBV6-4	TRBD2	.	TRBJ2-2	CASTQSGTRATGELFF	TGTGCCAGCACCCAATCCGGGACTAGAGCCACCGGGGAGCTGTTTTTT
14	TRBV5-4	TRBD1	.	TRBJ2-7	CASSPGQGRDEQYF	TGTGCCAGCAGCCCGGGACAGGGTAGGGACGAGCAGTACTTC
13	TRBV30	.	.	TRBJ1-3	CAWIGALGNTIYF	TGTGCCTGGATAGGGGCTCTGGGAAACACCATATATTTT